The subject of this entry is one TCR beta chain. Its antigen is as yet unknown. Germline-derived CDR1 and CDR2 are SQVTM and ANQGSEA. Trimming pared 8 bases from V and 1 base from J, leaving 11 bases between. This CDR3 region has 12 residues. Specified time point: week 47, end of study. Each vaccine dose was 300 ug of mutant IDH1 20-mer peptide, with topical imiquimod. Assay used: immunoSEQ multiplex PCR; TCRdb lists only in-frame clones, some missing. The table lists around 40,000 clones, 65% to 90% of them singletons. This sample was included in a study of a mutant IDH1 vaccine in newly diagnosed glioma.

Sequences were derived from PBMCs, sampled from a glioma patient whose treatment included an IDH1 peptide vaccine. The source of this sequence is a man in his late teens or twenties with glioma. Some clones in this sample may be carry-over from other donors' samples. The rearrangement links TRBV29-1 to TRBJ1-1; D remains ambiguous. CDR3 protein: CSSLTGNTEAFF. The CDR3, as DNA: TGCAGCAGCCTGACCGGGAACACTGAAGCTTTCTTT.